A single sample is the source of the 18 T cell receptor beta chains below, sequenced in a study of blood T cell repertoires in COVID-19. The data were produced by immunoSEQ multiplex PCR, yet TCRdb's version contains in-frame clones alone and is incomplete. The table shows 150,000 to 200,000 clones, with 81% occurring only once. Sequenced material: peripheral blood. Source of these receptors: a woman between 40 and 55 years old with COVID-19, enrolled during active disease.

The J gene is TRBJ2-1, the V gene TRBV5-6; TRBD1 agrees at 8 bases. The CDR3 contains 16 residues. V lost 4 bases and J lost 6; bases outside the gene matches: 12. CDR1 and CDR2 from the germline V gene are SGHDT and YYEEEE. CDR3 residues: CASSVGPGQGSNEQFF. The CDR3 bases are TGTGCCAGCAGCGTCGGCCCTGGACAGGGATCCAATGAGCAGTTCTTC.

The chain couples TRBV28 to TRBJ1-5, with D possibly matching TRBD1 (5 bases). V gave up 7 bases and J gave up 2 bases, with 18 bases separating them. CDR1 is MDHEN, CDR2 SYDVKM, per germline. This CDR3 region has 16 residues. CDR3 loop: CASTMGGWYGNQPQHF. In DNA form, the CDR3 reads TGTGCCAGCACCATGGGGGGATGGTACGGCAATCAGCCCCAGCATTTT.

The rearrangement joins TRBV3-1 (or the pseudogene TRBV3-2) to TRBJ2-3; 12 bases are a match to TRBD2. J gave up 5 bases and V 3 bases, and 9 bases lay outside the gene matches. This CDR3 comprises 17 residues. Germline V lookup: CDR1 LGHDT, CDR2 YNNKEL (reference sequence). CDR3 in DNA: TGTGCCAGCAGCCAGAGACTAGCGGGAGTTCATGGAGATACGCAGTATTTT. Translating gives CASSQRLAGVHGDTQYF.

This clone was seen more than once but under ten times. This chain uses TRBV2 with TRBJ2-3, with 8 positions matching TRBD1. V lost 6 bases to trimming and J lost 5 bases; unmatched junction nucleotides: 7. The CDR3 spans 14 residues. Germline-derived CDR1 and CDR2 are SNHLY and FYNNEI. DNA of the CDR3: TGTGCCAGCAGCGGAGGACAGGGTGGAGATACGCAGTATTTT. This encodes CASSGGQGGDTQYF.

The rearrangement links TRBV28 to TRBJ2-7, with 10 bases aligning to TRBD2. Germline V CDR1 and CDR2: MDHEN, SYDVKM. V dropped 8 bases and J dropped 5; count of bases not matched to a gene: 15. The CDR3 is made up of 16 amino acids. The chain's CDR3 is CASPPSQLLAGNEQYF. In DNA form, the CDR3 reads TGTGCCAGCCCCCCGTCTCAATTACTAGCGGGAAACGAGCAGTACTTC.

This clone showed up just a few times. The J gene is TRBJ1-6, the V gene TRBV5-1; a possible D gene is TRBD1 (6 bases). The CDR3 has 13 amino acids. From germline, CDR1 is SGHRS and CDR2 YFSETQ. The ends were cut back, 5 bases at V and 10 bases at J, with 13 bases in the middle. The CDR3 spells CASRSGDRSPLHF. The CDR3 nucleotides read TGCGCCAGCAGGTCAGGGGATCGGTCACCCCTCCACTTT. The variable domain in full, completed from reference TRBV5-1 and TRBJ1-6, reads KAGVTQTPRYLIKTRGQQVTLSCSPISGHRSVSWYQQTPGQGLQFLFEYFSETQRNKGNFPGRFSGRQFSNSRSEMNVSTLELGDSALYLCASRSGDRSPLHFGNGTRLTVT.

This clone was seen a handful of times. The chain uses TRBV6-5 and TRBJ1-3; the match to TRBD1 covers 7 bases. The length of the CDR3 is 16 residues. V shed 3 bases and J 0 bases; nucleotides not matched to a gene: 5. Germline assignment: CDR1 MNHEY and CDR2 SVGAGI. The CDR3 sequence: CASSYTGTVSGNTIYF. The CDR3 nucleotides are TGTGCCAGCAGTTATACCGGGACAGTCTCTGGAAACACCATATATTTT.

The chain uses TRBV3-1 (or the pseudogene TRBV3-2) and TRBJ1-3, with 8 positions matching TRBD1. Unmatched junction bases numbered 5, after V lost 4 bases and J lost 0 bases. The germline CDR1 and CDR2 sequences are LGHDT and YNNKEL (reference sequence). This CDR3 has 16 amino acids. In DNA form, the CDR3 reads TGTGCCAGCAGCCTTACAGGGGGGGACTCTGGAAACACCATATATTTT. Its translation: CASSLTGGDSGNTIYF.

The table lists this clone with a few counts. The chain recombines TRBV5-5 with TRBJ2-7; tentatively, D is TRBD2 (6 bases). The germline CDR1 and CDR2 sequences are SGHKS and YYEKEE (reference sequence). Trimming stripped 2 bases from V and 3 bases from J, with 12 bases between. There are 14 residues in the CDR3. CDR3 in amino acids: CASSFIAGNYEQYF. The CDR3 bases are TGTGCCAGCAGCTTTATCGCGGGAAACTACGAGCAGTACTTC. The whole variable domain, filled in from reference TRBV5-5 and TRBJ2-7, reads DAGVTQSPTHLIKTRGQQVTLRCSPISGHKSVSWYQQVLGQGPQFIFQYYEKEERGRGNFPDRFSARQFPNYSSELNVNALLLGDSALYLCASSFIAGNYEQYFGPGTRLTVT.

The chain recombines TRBV6-5 with TRBJ1-4, with D unclear. The CDR3 is 10 amino acids. V lost 6 bases to trimming and J lost 6 bases, with 2 bases between them. Germline CDR1 MNHEY, CDR2 SVGAGI. CDR3 protein: CASSYEKLFF. The CDR3 nucleotides are TGTGCCAGCAGCTATGAAAAACTGTTTTTT.

CDR3 in amino acids: CASSLVLVAGGTNYGYTF. The CDR3 coding sequence is TGTGCCAGCAGCTTGGTCCTCGTTGCGGGGGGCACTAACTATGGCTACACCTTC. V is TRBV5-5 and J is TRBJ1-2; possibly TRBD1 for D (6 bases). The CDR3 length is 18 residues. V was clipped by 0 bases and J by 0 bases, with 18 bases between them. The germline V gene encodes CDR1 SGHKS and CDR2 YYEKEE (reference sequence).

The CDR3 DNA follows: TGTGCCAGCAGCGTAGTCGGGCTAGCGGGAGGAGGCGAGACCCAGTACTTC. Protein product: CASSVVGLAGGGETQYF. The rearrangement joins TRBV9 to TRBJ2-5; 11 bases align to TRBD2. This CDR3 region has 17 residues. The V segment lost 0 bases and the J segment 5 bases; nucleotides outside the gene matches: 9. Germline V gives CDR1 SGDLS, CDR2 YYNGEE.

The V call is TRBV4-2, the J call TRBJ1-2, with 10 bases lining up with TRBD1. Germline V gene lookup returns CDR1 LGHNA and CDR2 YNFKEQ. This CDR3 has 15 amino acids. Unmatched junction bases numbered 6, after V lost 5 bases and J lost 3 bases. The CDR3, as DNA: TGTGCCAGCAGCACCCGGGACAGGGGCGACTATGGCTACACCTTC. Its translation is CASSTRDRGDYGYTF.

Turning to this clone: Mismatch with germline at one junction end may stem from a read error. The V and J genes are TRBV12-3 or TRBV12-4 and TRBJ2-3; 9 bases map to TRBD2. The CDR3 sequence is 13 residues long. CDR3 amino acids: CASSWAETSGLYF. CDR3 bases: TGTGCCAGCAGTTGGGCAGAGACTAGCGGTCTTTACTTT.

CDR3: CSAESTETQYF. The CDR3 DNA sequence: TGCAGTGCTGAGAGTACGGAGACCCAGTACTTC. The V and J genes are TRBV20-1 and TRBJ2-5; D remains ambiguous. The CDR3 has 11 residues. CDR1 and CDR2 from the germline V gene are DFQATT and SNEGSKA (reference sequence). V dropped 5 bases and J dropped 5 bases, with 9 bases sitting between them.

CDR3 in amino acids: CASSLGTGIQPQHF. CDR3 nucleotides: TGTGCCAGCAGTTTGGGAACAGGGATTCAGCCCCAGCATTTT. The chain joins TRBV27 to TRBJ1-5, with a possible D match to TRBD1 (6 bases). The CDR3 extends over 14 amino acids. Trimming shortened V by 3 bases and J by 6 bases, and 12 bases separated the two germline ends. Germline CDR1 and CDR2: MNHEY and SMNVEV (reference sequence).

The table lists this clone with a few counts. The V call is TRBV4-1, the J call TRBJ1-1; TRBD1 agrees at 8 bases. J was trimmed by 2 bases and V by 11 bases; bases with no gene match: 13. Germline CDR1 reads MGHRA; CDR2 reads YSYEKL. The CDR3 is 15 amino acids. The CDR3 loop reads CAARPSGTGNTEAFF. CDR3 coding DNA: TGCGCCGCAAGACCCTCCGGGACAGGAAACACTGAAGCTTTCTTT.

The chain uses TRBV28 and TRBJ1-3; D possibly corresponds to TRBD1 (5 bases). Germline lookup yields CDR1 MDHEN and CDR2 SYDVKM. V was cut by 4 bases and J by 4 bases, with 14 bases left in between. The CDR3 extends over 15 amino acids. The CDR3 sequence is CASSSTGGEGNTIYF. The CDR3 nucleotides are TGTGCCAGCAGTTCCACCGGAGGGGAAGGAAACACCATATATTTT. Full variable domain (outside the CDR3, taken from reference TRBV28 and TRBJ1-3): DVKVTQSSRYLVKRTGEKVFLECVQDMDHENMFWYRQDPGLGLRLIYFSYDVKMKEKGDIPEGYSVSREKKERFSLILESASTNQTSMYLCASSSTGGEGNTIYFGEGSWLTVV.